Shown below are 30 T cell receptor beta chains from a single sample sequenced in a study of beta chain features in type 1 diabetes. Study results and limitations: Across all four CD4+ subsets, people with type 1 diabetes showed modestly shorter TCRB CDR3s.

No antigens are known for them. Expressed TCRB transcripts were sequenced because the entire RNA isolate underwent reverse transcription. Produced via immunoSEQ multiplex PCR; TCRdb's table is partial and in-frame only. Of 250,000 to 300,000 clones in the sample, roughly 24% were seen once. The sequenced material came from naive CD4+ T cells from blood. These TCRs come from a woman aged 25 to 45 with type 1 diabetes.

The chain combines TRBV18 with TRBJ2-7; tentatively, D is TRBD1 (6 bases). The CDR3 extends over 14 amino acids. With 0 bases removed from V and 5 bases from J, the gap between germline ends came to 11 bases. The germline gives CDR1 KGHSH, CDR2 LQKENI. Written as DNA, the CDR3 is TGTGCCAGCTCACCACCGAATCAGGGGAACGAGCAGTACTTC. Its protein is CASSPPNQGNEQYF.

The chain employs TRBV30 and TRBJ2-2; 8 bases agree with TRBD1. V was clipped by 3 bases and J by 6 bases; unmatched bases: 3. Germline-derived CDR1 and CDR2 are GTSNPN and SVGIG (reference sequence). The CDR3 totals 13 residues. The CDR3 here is CAWRQGGAGELFF. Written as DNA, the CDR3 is TGTGCCTGGAGACAGGGGGGAGCCGGGGAGCTGTTTTTT.

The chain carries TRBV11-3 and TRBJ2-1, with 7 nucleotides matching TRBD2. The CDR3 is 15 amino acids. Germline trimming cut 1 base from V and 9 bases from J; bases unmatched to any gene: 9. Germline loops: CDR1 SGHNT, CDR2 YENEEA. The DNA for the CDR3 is TGTGCCAGCAGCTTAGTGGCGGGAGTCCCTGGTGAGCAGTTCTTC. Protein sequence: CASSLVAGVPGEQFF.

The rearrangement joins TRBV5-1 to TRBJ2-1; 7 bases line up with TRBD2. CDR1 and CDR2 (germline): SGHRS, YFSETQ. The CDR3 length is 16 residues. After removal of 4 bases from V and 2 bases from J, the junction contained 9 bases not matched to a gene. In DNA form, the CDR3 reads TGCGCCAGCAGCCCGGAAGCGGGAAGGGCCTACAATGAGCAGTTCTTC. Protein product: CASSPEAGRAYNEQFF. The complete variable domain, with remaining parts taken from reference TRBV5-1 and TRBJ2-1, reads KAGVTQTPRYLIKTRGQQVTLSCSPISGHRSVSWYQQTPGQGLQFLFEYFSETQRNKGNFPGRFSGRQFSNSRSEMNVSTLELGDSALYLCASSPEAGRAYNEQFFGPGTRLTVL.

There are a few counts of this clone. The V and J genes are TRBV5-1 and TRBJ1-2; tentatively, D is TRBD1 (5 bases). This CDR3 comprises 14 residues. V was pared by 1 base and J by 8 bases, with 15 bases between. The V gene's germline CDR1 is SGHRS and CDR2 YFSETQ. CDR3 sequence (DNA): TGCGCCAGCAGCTTGTCGGGATCCGGGGGAGGCTACACCTTC. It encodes CASSLSGSGGGYTF.

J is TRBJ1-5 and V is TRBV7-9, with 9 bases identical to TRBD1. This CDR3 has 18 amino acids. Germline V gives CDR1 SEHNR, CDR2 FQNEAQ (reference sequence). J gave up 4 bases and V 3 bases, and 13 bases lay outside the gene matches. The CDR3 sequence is CASSFDAPGQGGNQPQHF. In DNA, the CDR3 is TGTGCCAGCAGCTTCGACGCCCCGGGACAGGGAGGTAATCAGCCCCAGCATTTT.

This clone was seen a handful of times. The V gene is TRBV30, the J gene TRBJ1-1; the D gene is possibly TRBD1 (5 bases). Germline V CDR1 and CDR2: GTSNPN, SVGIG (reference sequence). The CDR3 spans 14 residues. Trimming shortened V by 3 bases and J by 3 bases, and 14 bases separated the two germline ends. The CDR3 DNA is TGTGCCTGGAGAGACACCAGACAGTACACTGAAGCTTTCTTT. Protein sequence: CAWRDTRQYTEAFF. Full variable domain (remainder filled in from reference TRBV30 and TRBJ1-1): SQTIHQWPATLVQPVGSPLSLECTVEGTSNPNLYWYRQAAGRGLQLLFYSVGIGQISSEVPQNLSASRPQDRQFILSSKKLLLSDSGFYLCAWRDTRQYTEAFFGQGTRLTVV.

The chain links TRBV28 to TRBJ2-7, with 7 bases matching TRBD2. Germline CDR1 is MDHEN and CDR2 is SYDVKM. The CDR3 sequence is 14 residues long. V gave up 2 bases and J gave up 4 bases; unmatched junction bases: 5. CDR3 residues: CASSLAGVLYEQYF. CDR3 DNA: TGTGCCAGCAGTTTAGCGGGAGTACTGTACGAGCAGTACTTC.

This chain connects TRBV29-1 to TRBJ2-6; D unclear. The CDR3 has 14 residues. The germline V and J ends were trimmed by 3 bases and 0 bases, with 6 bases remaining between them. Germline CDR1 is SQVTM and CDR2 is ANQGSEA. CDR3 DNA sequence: TGCAGCGTTGACGAGTTCTCTGGGGCCAACGTCCTGACTTTC. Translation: CSVDEFSGANVLTF.

The CDR3, as DNA: TGTGCCAGCAGCCCTGGACAGTTAAATAGCAATCAGCCCCAGCATTTT. It is translated as CASSPGQLNSNQPQHF. The V and J genes are TRBV7-9 and TRBJ1-5; perhaps TRBD1 as D (6 bases). The CDR3 length is 16 residues. CDR1 SEHNR and CDR2 FQNEAQ come from the germline V gene (reference sequence). Trimming shortened V by 5 bases and J by 0 bases, and 14 bases separated the two germline ends.

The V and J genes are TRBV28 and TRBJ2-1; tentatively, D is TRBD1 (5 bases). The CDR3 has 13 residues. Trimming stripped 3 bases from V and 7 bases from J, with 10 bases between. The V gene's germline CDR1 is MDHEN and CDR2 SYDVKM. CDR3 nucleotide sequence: TGTGCCAGCAGTTTTATTGCAGGGAATGAGCAGTTCTTC. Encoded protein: CASSFIAGNEQFF. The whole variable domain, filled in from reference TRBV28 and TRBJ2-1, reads DVKVTQSSRYLVKRTGEKVFLECVQDMDHENMFWYRQDPGLGLRLIYFSYDVKMKEKGDIPEGYSVSREKKERFSLILESASTNQTSMYLCASSFIAGNEQFFGPGTRLTVL.

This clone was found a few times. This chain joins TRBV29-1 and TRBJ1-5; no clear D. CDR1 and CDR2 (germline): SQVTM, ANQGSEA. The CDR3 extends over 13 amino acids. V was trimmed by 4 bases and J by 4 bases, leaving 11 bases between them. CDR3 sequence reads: CSVGLSGNQPQHF. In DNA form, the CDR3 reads TGCAGCGTTGGTTTGTCCGGTAATCAGCCCCAGCATTTT.

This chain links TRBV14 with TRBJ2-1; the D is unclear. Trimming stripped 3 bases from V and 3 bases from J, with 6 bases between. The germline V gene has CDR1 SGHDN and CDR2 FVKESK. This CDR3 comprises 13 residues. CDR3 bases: TGTGCCAGCAGCCATTATTACTACAATGAGCAGTTCTTC. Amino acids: CASSHYYYNEQFF.

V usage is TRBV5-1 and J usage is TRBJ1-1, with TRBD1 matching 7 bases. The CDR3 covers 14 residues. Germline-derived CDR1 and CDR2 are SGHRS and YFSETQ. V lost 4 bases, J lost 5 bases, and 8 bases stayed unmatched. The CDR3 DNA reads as TGCGCCAGCAGCCCCGGGGACAGCGGAACTGAAGCTTTCTTT. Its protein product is CASSPGDSGTEAFF.

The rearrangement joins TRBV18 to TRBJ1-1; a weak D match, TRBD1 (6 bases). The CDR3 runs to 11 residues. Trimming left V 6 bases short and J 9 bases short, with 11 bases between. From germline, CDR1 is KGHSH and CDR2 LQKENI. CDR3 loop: CASSLDRQAFF. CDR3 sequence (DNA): TGTGCCAGCTCCCTCGACAGGCAAGCTTTCTTT.

The CDR3 DNA sequence: TGTGCCACCAGCAGAGATTTGGCAGGAACTGGAAACACCATATATTTT. Amino acids: CATSRDLAGTGNTIYF. This chain links TRBV15 with TRBJ1-3; D not resolved. The CDR3 extends over 16 amino acids. Per germline, CDR1 LNHNV and CDR2 YYDKDF (reference sequence). Trimming pared 0 bases from V and 2 bases from J, leaving 11 bases between. The full variable domain, with the rest looked up from reference TRBV15 and TRBJ1-3, is DAMVIQNPRYQVTQFGKPVTLSCSQTLNHNVMYWYQQKSSQAPKLLFHYYDKDFNNEADTPDNFQSRRPNTSFCFLDIRSPGLGDTAMYLCATSRDLAGTGNTIYFGEGSWLTVV.

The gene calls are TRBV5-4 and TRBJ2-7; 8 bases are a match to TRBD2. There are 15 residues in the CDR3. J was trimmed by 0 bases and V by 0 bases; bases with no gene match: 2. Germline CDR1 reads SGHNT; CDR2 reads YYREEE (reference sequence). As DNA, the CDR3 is TGTGCCAGCAGCTTGGGGACTAGCAACTCCTACGAGCAGTACTTC. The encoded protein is CASSLGTSNSYEQYF.

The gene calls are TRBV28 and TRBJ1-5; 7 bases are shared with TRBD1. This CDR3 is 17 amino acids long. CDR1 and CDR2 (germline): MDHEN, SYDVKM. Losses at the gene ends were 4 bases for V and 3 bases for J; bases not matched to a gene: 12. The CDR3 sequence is CASSSPRDSFNNQPQHF. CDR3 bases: TGTGCCAGCAGTTCTCCGAGGGACAGCTTTAACAATCAGCCCCAGCATTTT.

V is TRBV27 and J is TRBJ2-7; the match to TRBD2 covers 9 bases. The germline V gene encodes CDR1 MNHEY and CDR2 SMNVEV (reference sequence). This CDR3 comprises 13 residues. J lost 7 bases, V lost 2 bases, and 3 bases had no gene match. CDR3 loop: CASSLARGGEQYF. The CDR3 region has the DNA TGTGCCAGCAGTTTAGCGCGGGGGGGTGAGCAGTACTTC.

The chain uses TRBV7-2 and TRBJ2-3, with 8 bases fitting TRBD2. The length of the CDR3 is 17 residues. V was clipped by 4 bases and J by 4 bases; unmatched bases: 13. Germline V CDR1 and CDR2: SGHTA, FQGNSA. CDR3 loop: CASSSQFPAGVSDTQYF. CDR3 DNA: TGTGCCAGCAGCTCCCAATTTCCAGCGGGAGTATCAGATACGCAGTATTTT.

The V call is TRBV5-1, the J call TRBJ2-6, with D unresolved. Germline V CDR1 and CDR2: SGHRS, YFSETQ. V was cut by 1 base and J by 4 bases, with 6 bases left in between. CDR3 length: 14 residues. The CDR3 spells CASSLSSGANVLTF. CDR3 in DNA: TGCGCCAGCAGCTTGTCGTCCGGGGCCAACGTCCTGACTTTC. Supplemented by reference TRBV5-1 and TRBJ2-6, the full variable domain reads KAGVTQTPRYLIKTRGQQVTLSCSPISGHRSVSWYQQTPGQGLQFLFEYFSETQRNKGNFPGRFSGRQFSNSRSEMNVSTLELGDSALYLCASSLSSGANVLTFGAGSRLTVL.

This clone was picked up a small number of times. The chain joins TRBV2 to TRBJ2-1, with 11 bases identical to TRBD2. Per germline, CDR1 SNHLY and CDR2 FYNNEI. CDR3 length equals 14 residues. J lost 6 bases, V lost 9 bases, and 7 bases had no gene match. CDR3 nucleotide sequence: TGTGCCAGTTCACTAGCGGGAGAGGTCAATGAGCAGTTCTTC. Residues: CASSLAGEVNEQFF.

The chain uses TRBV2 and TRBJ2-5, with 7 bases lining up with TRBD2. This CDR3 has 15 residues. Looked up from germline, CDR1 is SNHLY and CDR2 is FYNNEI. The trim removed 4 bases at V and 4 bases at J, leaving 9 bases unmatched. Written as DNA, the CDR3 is TGTGCCAGCAGTGGTCTAGCGGCGGGGCCAGAGACCCAGTACTTC. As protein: CASSGLAAGPETQYF.

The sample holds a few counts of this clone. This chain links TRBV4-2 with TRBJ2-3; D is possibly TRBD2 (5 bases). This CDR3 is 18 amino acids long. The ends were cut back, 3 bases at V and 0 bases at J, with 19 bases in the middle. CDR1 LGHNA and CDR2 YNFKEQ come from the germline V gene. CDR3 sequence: CASSHHPRADGSTDTQYF. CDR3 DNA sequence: TGTGCCAGCAGCCACCACCCGCGGGCGGATGGGAGCACAGATACGCAGTATTTT.

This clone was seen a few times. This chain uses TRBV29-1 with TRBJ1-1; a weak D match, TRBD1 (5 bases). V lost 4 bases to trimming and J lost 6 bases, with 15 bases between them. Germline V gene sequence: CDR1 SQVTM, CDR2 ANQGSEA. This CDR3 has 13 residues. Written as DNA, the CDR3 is TGCAGCGTTGCAAACGGGCAGGGTCCTGAAGCTTTCTTT. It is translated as CSVANGQGPEAFF.

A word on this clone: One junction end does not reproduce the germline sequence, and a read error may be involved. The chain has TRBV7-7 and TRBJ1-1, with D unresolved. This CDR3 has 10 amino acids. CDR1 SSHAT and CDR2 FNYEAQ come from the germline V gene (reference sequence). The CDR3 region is CASSLGRAFF. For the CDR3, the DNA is TGTGCTAGCAGCTTAGGTCGAGCTTTCTTT. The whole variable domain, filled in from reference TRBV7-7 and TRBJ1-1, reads GAGVSQSPRYKVTKRGQDVTLRCDPISSHATLYWYQQALGQGPEFLTYFNYEAQPDKSGLPSDRFSAERPEGSISTLTIQRTEQRDSAMYRCASSLGRAFFGQGTRLTVV.

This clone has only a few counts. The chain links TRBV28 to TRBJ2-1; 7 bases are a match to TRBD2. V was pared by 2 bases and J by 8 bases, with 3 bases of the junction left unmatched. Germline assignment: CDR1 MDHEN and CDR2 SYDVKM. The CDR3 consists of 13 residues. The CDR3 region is CASSLGGRYEQFF. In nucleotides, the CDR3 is TGTGCCAGCAGTTTAGGCGGGAGATATGAGCAGTTCTTC.

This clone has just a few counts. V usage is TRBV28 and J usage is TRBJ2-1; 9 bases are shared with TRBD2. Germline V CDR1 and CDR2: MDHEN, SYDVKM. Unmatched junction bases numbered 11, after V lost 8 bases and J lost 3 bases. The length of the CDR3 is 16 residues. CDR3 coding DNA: TGTGCCAGCCCTCCGGCGGGAGGGCTTCTCTACAATGAGCAGTTCTTC. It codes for CASPPAGGLLYNEQFF.

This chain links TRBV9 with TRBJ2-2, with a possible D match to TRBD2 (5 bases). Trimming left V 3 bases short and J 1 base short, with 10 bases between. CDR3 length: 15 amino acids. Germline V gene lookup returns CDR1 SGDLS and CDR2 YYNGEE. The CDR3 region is CASSDSGMNTGELFF. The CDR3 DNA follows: TGTGCCAGCAGCGATTCCGGGATGAACACCGGGGAGCTGTTTTTT.

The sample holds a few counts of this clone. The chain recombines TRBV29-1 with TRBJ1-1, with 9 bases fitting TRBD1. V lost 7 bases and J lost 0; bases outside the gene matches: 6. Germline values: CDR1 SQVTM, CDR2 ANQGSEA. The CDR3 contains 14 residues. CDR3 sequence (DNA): TGCAGCGCAACAGGGGGCCCCCTGAACACTGAAGCTTTCTTT. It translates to CSATGGPLNTEAFF.